Below, 30 T cell receptor beta chains from the same sample are listed, as sequenced in a study of cytomegalovirus exposure and HLA in healthy donors. PCR used 60 Vbeta primers and 13 Jbeta primers. The table came from immunoSEQ multiplex PCR; TCRdb's copy has only in-frame clones and leaves some out. The profile shows about 120,000 clones, around 77% of them singletons. The sample comprised PBMCs. These receptor sequences come from a man aged 40-50 years in good health and CMV-seropositive.

In this sample, this clone turned up a few times. This chain joins TRBV4-3 and TRBJ2-7, with D possibly being TRBD1 (6 bases). The ends were cut back, 0 bases at V and 3 bases at J, with 9 bases in the middle. Germline V lookup: CDR1 LGHNA, CDR2 YSLEER. The CDR3 loop spans 14 amino acids. CDR3 in DNA: TGCGCCAGCAGCCAAGATTCAGGGGTCTACGAGCAGTACTTC. It is translated as CASSQDSGVYEQYF.

V is TRBV5-1 and J is TRBJ2-5, with 7 bases that match TRBD1. This CDR3 has 15 amino acids. Trimming took 6 bases from V and 0 from J; bases not matched to a gene: 8. Germline V gene sequence: CDR1 SGHRS, CDR2 YFSETQ. The DNA for the CDR3 is TGCGCCAGCATGCGACAGGGCCCTAACCAAGAGACCCAGTACTTC. It codes for CASMRQGPNQETQYF. Full variable domain (outside the CDR3, taken from reference TRBV5-1 and TRBJ2-5): KAGVTQTPRYLIKTRGQQVTLSCSPISGHRSVSWYQQTPGQGLQFLFEYFSETQRNKGNFPGRFSGRQFSNSRSEMNVSTLELGDSALYLCASMRQGPNQETQYFGPGTRLLVL.

The J gene is TRBJ1-3, the V gene TRBV11-2; D gene unclear. This CDR3 contains 15 residues. V lost 0 bases and J 1 base, leaving 7 bases between the germline ends. The V gene's germline CDR1 is SGHAT and CDR2 FQNNGV. In DNA, the CDR3 is TGTGCCAGCAGCTTAGACAGGAAATCTGGAAACACCATATATTTT. This gives the protein CASSLDRKSGNTIYF.

The chain couples TRBV5-1 to TRBJ2-5; 10 nucleotides align to TRBD1. The closer fit of TRBJ2-7 to the DNA end suggests the J call may be wrong. The length of the CDR3 is 15 residues. Germline CDR1 and CDR2: SGHRS and YFSETQ. DNA for the CDR3: TGCGCCAGCAGCTTGGCCGACAGGGGGCAATACGAGCAGTACTTC. This gives the protein CASSLADRGQYEQYF.

The CDR3 nucleotides are TGTGCCAGTAGTATAGGAACCGGGGGGGGGTGGCCCCAGCATTTT. Amino acids: CASSIGTGGGWPQHF. The rearrangement joins TRBV19 to TRBJ1-5; D is perhaps TRBD1 (5 bases). The CDR3 sequence is 15 residues long. V was trimmed by 1 base and J by 9 bases, leaving 16 bases between them. The V gene's germline CDR1 is LNHDA and CDR2 SQIVND (reference sequence).

J is TRBJ1-3 and V is TRBV19; D gene ambiguous. This CDR3 contains 16 residues. The ends were cut back, 3 bases at V and 0 bases at J, with 12 bases in the middle. Germline V CDR1 and CDR2: LNHDA, SQIVND (reference sequence). CDR3 sequence (DNA): TGTGCCAGTAGTATTGTAGGAGCCGTCTCTGGAAACACCATATATTTT. Translating gives CASSIVGAVSGNTIYF.

There are a few counts of this clone. This chain joins TRBV10-3 and TRBJ2-2, with 10 bases that match TRBD2. J gave up 3 bases and V 2 bases, and 0 bases lay outside the gene matches. The germline CDR1 and CDR2 sequences are ENHRY and SYGVKD. This CDR3 contains 15 residues. CDR3 protein: CAISELAGDTGELFF. CDR3 coding DNA: TGTGCCATCAGTGAGCTAGCGGGAGACACCGGGGAGCTGTTTTTT.

This rearrangement joins TRBV7-2 to TRBJ2-5, with D maybe TRBD2 (6 bases). Trimming pared 2 bases from V and 2 bases from J, leaving 9 bases between. This CDR3 region has 14 residues. Germline assignment: CDR1 SGHTA and CDR2 FQGNSA. The CDR3 is CASSLIAAQETQYF. The CDR3 nucleotides are TGTGCCAGCAGCTTAATAGCGGCTCAAGAGACCCAGTACTTC.

The rearrangement links TRBV19 to TRBJ2-7; 7 nucleotides agree with TRBD2. This CDR3 spans 14 amino acids. The V gene's germline CDR1 is LNHDA and CDR2 SQIVND (reference sequence). Trimming cost V 7 bases and J 6 bases; bases outside gene matches: 12. CDR3 region: CASKDGTTRGEQYF. The CDR3 DNA is TGTGCCAGTAAGGACGGGACTACAAGGGGCGAGCAGTACTTC.

V is TRBV30 and J is TRBJ1-2; D might be TRBD1 (5 bases). Germline assignment: CDR1 GTSNPN and CDR2 SVGIG (reference sequence). The ends were cut back, 1 base at V and 7 bases at J, with 7 bases in the middle. This CDR3 region has 11 residues. The CDR3 spells CAWSAGIGYTF. The CDR3 nucleotides read TGTGCCTGGAGTGCAGGGATTGGCTACACCTTC.

This rearrangement joins TRBV5-1 to TRBJ2-5; 7 bases map to TRBD2. Losses at the gene ends were 6 bases for V and 2 bases for J; bases not matched to a gene: 4. The CDR3 extends over 13 amino acids. CDR1 and CDR2 from the germline V gene are SGHRS and YFSETQ. The CDR3 DNA reads TGCGCCAGCATGTTAGCGGGTCAAGAGACCCAGTACTTC. Its translation is CASMLAGQETQYF.

The gene calls are TRBV30 and TRBJ1-1, with a tentative D call TRBD1 (5 bases). Germline assignment: CDR1 GTSNPN and CDR2 SVGIG (reference sequence). Trimming took off 2 bases at V and 9 bases at J, with 10 bases between the two ends. This CDR3 comprises 11 residues. CDR3 loop: CAWSMRQQAFF. The CDR3, as DNA: TGTGCCTGGAGTATGCGACAGCAAGCTTTCTTT.

This chain connects TRBV2 to TRBJ2-4; 7 nucleotides agree with TRBD1. CDR1 is SNHLY, CDR2 FYNNEI, per germline. V dropped 4 bases and J dropped 0; count of bases not matched to a gene: 6. CDR3 length: 16 amino acids. This CDR3 reads CASSGWGQIAKNIQYF. DNA of the CDR3: TGTGCCAGCAGTGGGTGGGGACAGATAGCCAAAAACATTCAGTACTTC.

The chain couples TRBV6-5 to TRBJ2-1; the match to TRBD2 covers 11 bases. This CDR3 comprises 14 residues. J lost 15 bases, V lost 6 bases, and 13 bases had no gene match. Per germline, CDR1 MNHEY and CDR2 SVGAGI. The CDR3 sequence: CASRASSGGTPPFF. In DNA, the CDR3 is TGTGCCAGCAGGGCTTCTAGCGGGGGGACCCCGCCGTTCTTC.

This clone was seen just once. A read error may account for a junction end that differs from germline. V and J are TRBV7-9 and TRBJ1-1; D is perhaps TRBD1 (5 bases). The CDR3 is made up of 15 amino acids. The V gene's germline CDR1 is SEHNR and CDR2 FQNEAQ (reference sequence). The CDR3 loop is CSSSPTGRGDTEAFF. CDR3 in DNA: TGTTCCAGCAGTCCTACCGGCCGGGGGGACACTGAAGCTTTCTTT.

The chain is built from TRBV7-9 and TRBJ2-3; D gene ambiguous. The V end was cut by 3 bases, the J end by 0 bases, with 7 bases between. Per germline, CDR1 SEHNR and CDR2 FQNEAQ (reference sequence). CDR3 length: 14 residues. The CDR3 bases are TGTGCCAGCAGCTTTTATCCTAGCACAGATACGCAGTATTTT. Translation: CASSFYPSTDTQYF.

The chain joins TRBV9 to TRBJ2-2; 8 bases are shared with TRBD1. The germline V gene encodes CDR1 SGDLS and CDR2 YYNGEE. The CDR3 length is 11 residues. The V gene end was trimmed by 8 bases and the J gene end by 8 bases; junction bases not matched to a gene: 2. The CDR3 bases are TGTGCCAGGCAGGGGGCAGGGGAGCTGTTTTTT. Translating gives CARQGAGELFF.

This clone was observed a few times. This chain uses TRBV5-1 with TRBJ2-5; 8 nucleotides match TRBD1. V dropped 4 bases and J dropped 4; count of bases not matched to a gene: 9. The CDR3 spans 15 residues. Germline V gene data show CDR1 as SGHRS and CDR2 as YFSETQ. The CDR3 loop reads CASSRATGGSETQYF. CDR3 nucleotides: TGCGCCAGCAGCCGTGCCACAGGGGGGTCAGAGACCCAGTACTTC.

A word on this clone: The junction does not match germline at one end; this may be a read error. V gene TRBV6-1 combines with J gene TRBJ2-7, with D possibly matching TRBD1 (5 bases). Per the germline V gene, CDR1 is MNHNS and CDR2 is SASEGT. The CDR3 spans 16 residues. CDR3 in DNA: TGTGCCATCAGTGAGGTTGGCAGGGCTAGCTCCTACGAGCAGTACTTC. This sequence encodes CAISEVGRASSYEQYF.

The rearrangement links TRBV28 to TRBJ1-2, with D unresolved. This CDR3 has 12 residues. V lost 6 bases and J 5 bases, leaving 10 bases between the germline ends. Germline V gives CDR1 MDHEN, CDR2 SYDVKM. This CDR3 is CASSLNLYGYTF. DNA of the CDR3: TGTGCCAGCAGCCTTAACTTATATGGCTACACCTTC.

This rearrangement joins TRBV27 to TRBJ2-7, with TRBD1 matching 11 bases. The CDR3 loop spans 17 amino acids. V gave up 7 bases and J gave up 1 base; unmatched junction bases: 12. CDR1 and CDR2 from the germline V gene are MNHEY and SMNVEV (reference sequence). CDR3 nucleotides: TGTGCCAGCACCTTTATTCCGGGACAGGGGGTTTCCTACGAGCAGTACTTC. Amino acids: CASTFIPGQGVSYEQYF.

This chain links TRBV28 with TRBJ2-3, with a weak D call TRBD1 (5 bases). The V and J ends lost 2 bases and 2 bases respectively, with 8 bases between them. The CDR3 totals 14 residues. Germline V lookup: CDR1 MDHEN, CDR2 SYDVKM. CDR3 nucleotide sequence: TGTGCCAGCAGTTTACAGGGCTTCACAGATACGCAGTATTTT. Its protein is CASSLQGFTDTQYF.

The chain links TRBV5-4 to TRBJ1-1, with TRBD1 matching over 7 bases. The CDR3 contains 14 residues. The germline V gene encodes CDR1 SGHNT and CDR2 YYREEE (reference sequence). V gave up 4 bases and J gave up 6 bases; unmatched junction bases: 9. CDR3 sequence (DNA): TGTGCCAGCAGCAGCGGACAGGAAGTCTCTGAAGCTTTCTTT. It encodes CASSSGQEVSEAFF.

This clone showed up just a few times. The J gene is TRBJ2-1, the V gene TRBV2, with 16 nucleotides matching TRBD2. J gave up 6 bases and V 6 bases, and 5 bases lay outside the gene matches. The CDR3 covers 16 residues. Germline V gene lookup returns CDR1 SNHLY and CDR2 FYNNEI. CDR3 protein: CASRGTSGGALNEQFF. CDR3 nucleotides: TGTGCCAGCAGGGGGACTAGCGGGGGGGCTCTCAATGAGCAGTTCTTC.

CDR3 residues: CASKFAGSPLHF. The CDR3 nucleotides read TGTGCCAGCAAGTTCGCAGGTTCACCCCTCCACTTT. J is TRBJ1-6 and V is TRBV28; unclear D gene. V shed 7 bases and J shed 9 bases, with 10 bases lying between them. The germline V gene has CDR1 MDHEN and CDR2 SYDVKM. This CDR3 has 12 residues. The full variable domain, in which reference TRBV28 and TRBJ1-6 provide the parts outside the CDR3, is DVKVTQSSRYLVKRTGEKVFLECVQDMDHENMFWYRQDPGLGLRLIYFSYDVKMKEKGDIPEGYSVSREKKERFSLILESASTNQTSMYLCASKFAGSPLHFGNGTRLTVT.

This chain uses TRBV6-1 with TRBJ2-5, with TRBD2 matching over 15 bases. With V trimmed by 4 bases and J by 5 bases, 2 bases remained unmatched. CDR1 and CDR2 (germline): MNHNS, SASEGT. The CDR3 is made up of 15 amino acids. This chain's CDR3 is CASSGTSGGAETQYF. The CDR3 nucleotides read TGTGCCAGCAGTGGGACTAGCGGGGGGGCGGAGACCCAGTACTTC.

A remark on this clone: In the same sample, other DNA sequences code for this CDR3. This chain links TRBV28 with TRBJ1-5, with D tentatively TRBD1 (5 bases). This CDR3 comprises 14 residues. The V end lost 4 bases, the J end lost 4 bases, and 11 bases lay between the germline ends. CDR1 is MDHEN and CDR2 is SYDVKM in the germline V gene. The CDR3 loop is CASSWGLGNQPQHF. The CDR3 region has the DNA TGTGCCAGCAGTTGGGGCCTCGGTAATCAGCCCCAGCATTTT. Full variable domain (missing parts from reference TRBV28 and TRBJ1-5): DVKVTQSSRYLVKRTGEKVFLECVQDMDHENMFWYRQDPGLGLRLIYFSYDVKMKEKGDIPEGYSVSREKKERFSLILESASTNQTSMYLCASSWGLGNQPQHFGDGTRLSIL.

V is TRBV2 and J is TRBJ2-7; 9 bases line up with TRBD1. There are 17 residues in the CDR3. V trimming: 7 bases; J trimming: 3 bases; junction bases outside the gene matches: 16. Germline V gives CDR1 SNHLY, CDR2 FYNNEI. The CDR3 region is CASKTAPTGGERYEQYF. DNA for the CDR3: TGTGCCAGCAAAACCGCACCAACAGGGGGCGAACGCTACGAGCAGTACTTC.

This clone has only one observation. V gene TRBV5-1 combines with J gene TRBJ1-4; weak D call: TRBD1 (5 bases). Germline lookup yields CDR1 SGHRS and CDR2 YFSETQ. Trimming removed 0 bases at V and 3 bases at J, with 6 bases between. The CDR3 loop spans 14 amino acids. Written as DNA, the CDR3 is TGCGCCAGCAGCTTGGGCAGGGCTAATGAAAAACTGTTTTTT. Amino acid sequence: CASSLGRANEKLFF.

The chain uses TRBV28 and TRBJ1-5; the D gene is possibly TRBD1 (5 bases). Trimming cost V 7 bases and J 4 bases, with 11 bases left between them. Germline V lookup: CDR1 MDHEN, CDR2 SYDVKM. The CDR3 covers 13 residues. This CDR3 reads CASTVGGNQPQHF. CDR3 nucleotides: TGTGCCAGCACCGTGGGGGGGAATCAGCCCCAGCATTTT.